This TCR beta chain was identified during a study of blood T cell repertoires in COVID-19. Here immunoSEQ multiplex PCR was the method, and the copy in TCRdb shows in-frame clones only, minus some. The repertoire consists of about 110,000 clones, with over 65% occurring once and the leading ten covering 1.5% to 2%. The CDR3 consists of 14 residues. The germline CDR1 and CDR2 sequences are MNHEY and SVGAGI. The trim removed 0 bases at V and 4 bases at J, leaving 3 bases unmatched. This clone has more than one count but fewer than ten. The J gene is TRBJ2-7, the V gene TRBV6-5; 7 bases match TRBD2. This clonotype was obtained from a middle-aged woman with acute or convalescent COVID-19. Material for sequencing was peripheral blood. The DNA of the CDR3 is TGTGCCAGCAGTTACTCGACGGGAGGATACGAGCAGTACTTC. Residues: CASSYSTGGYEQYF.